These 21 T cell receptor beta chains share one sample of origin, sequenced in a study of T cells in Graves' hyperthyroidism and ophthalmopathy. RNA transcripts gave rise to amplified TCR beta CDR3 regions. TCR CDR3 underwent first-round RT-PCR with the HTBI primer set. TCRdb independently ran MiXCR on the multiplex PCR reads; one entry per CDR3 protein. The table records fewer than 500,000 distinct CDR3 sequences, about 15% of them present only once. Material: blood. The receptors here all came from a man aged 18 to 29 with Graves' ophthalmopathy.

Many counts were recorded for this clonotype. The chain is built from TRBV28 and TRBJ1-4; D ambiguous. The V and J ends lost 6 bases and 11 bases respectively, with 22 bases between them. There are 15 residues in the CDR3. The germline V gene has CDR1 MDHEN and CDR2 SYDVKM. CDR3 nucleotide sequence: TGTGCCAGCAGCCCACGCCTGTCAGCCGCCGGGAAACTGTTTTTT. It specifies CASSPRLSAAGKLFF.

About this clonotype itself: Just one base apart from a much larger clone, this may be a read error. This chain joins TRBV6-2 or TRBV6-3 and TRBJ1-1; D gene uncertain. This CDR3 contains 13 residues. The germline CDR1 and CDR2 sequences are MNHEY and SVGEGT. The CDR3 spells CAGSSYVRAEAFF. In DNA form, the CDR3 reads TGTGCCGGCAGTTCCTACGTACGCGCTGAAGCTTTCTTT.

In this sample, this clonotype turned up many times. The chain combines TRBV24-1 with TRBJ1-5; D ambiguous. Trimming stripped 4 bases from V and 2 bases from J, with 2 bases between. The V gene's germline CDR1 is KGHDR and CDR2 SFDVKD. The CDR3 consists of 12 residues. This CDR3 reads CATSEGNQPQHF. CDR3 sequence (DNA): TGTGCCACCAGTGAGGGCAATCAGCCCCAGCATTTT.

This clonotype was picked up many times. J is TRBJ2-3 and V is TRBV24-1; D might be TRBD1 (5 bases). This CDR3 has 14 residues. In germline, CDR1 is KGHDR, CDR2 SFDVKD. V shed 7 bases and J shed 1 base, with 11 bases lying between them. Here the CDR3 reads CATSSPTGTDTQYF. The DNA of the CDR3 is TGTGCCACCAGCTCGCCGACAGGCACAGATACGCAGTATTTT.

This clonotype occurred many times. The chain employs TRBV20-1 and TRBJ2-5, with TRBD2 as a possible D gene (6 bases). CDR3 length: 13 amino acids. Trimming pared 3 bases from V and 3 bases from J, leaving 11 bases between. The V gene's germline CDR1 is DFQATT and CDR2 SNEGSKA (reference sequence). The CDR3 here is CSARAGQKETQYF. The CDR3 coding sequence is TGCAGTGCTAGGGCGGGGCAAAAAGAGACCCAGTACTTC.

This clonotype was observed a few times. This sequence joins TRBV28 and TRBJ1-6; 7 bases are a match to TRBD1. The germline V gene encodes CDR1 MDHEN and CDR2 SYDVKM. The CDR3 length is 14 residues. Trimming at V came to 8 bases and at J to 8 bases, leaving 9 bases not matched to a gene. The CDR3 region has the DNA TGTGCCAGCGGGTCGGGACAGTTCGATTCACCCCTCCACTTT. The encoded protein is CASGSGQFDSPLHF. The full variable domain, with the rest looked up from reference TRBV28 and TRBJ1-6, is DVKVTQSSRYLVKRTGEKVFLECVQDMDHENMFWYRQDPGLGLRLIYFSYDVKMKEKGDIPEGYSVSREKKERFSLILESASTNQTSMYLCASGSGQFDSPLHFGNGTRLTVT.

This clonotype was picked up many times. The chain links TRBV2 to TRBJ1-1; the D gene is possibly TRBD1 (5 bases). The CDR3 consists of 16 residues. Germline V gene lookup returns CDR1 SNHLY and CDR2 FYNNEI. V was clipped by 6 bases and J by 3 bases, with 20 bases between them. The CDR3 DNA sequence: TGTGCCAGCAGGGACGTTGAATACGGGGCGGACACTGAAGCTTTCTTT. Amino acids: CASRDVEYGADTEAFF.

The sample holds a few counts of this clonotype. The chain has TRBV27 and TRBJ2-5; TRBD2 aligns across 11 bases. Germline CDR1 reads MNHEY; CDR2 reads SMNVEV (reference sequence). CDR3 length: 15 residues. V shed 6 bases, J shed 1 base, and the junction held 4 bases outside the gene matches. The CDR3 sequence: CASRLGLAVQETQYF. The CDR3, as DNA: TGTGCCAGCAGGCTGGGACTAGCGGTCCAAGAGACCCAGTACTTC.

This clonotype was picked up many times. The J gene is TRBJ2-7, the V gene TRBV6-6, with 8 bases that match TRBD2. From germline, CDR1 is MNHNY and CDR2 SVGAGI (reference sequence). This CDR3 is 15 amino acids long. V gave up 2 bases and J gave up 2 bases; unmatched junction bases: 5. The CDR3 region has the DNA TGTGCCAGCAGTTACCCGGGGGGGGAGACCTACGAGCAGTACTTC. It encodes CASSYPGGETYEQYF.

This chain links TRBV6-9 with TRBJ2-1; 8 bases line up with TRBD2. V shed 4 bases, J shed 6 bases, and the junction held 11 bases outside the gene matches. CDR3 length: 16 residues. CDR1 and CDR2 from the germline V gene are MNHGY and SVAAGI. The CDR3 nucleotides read TGTGCCAGCAGTTTACGTAGCGGGATCTCCCTCAATGAGCAGTTCTTC. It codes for CASSLRSGISLNEQFF.

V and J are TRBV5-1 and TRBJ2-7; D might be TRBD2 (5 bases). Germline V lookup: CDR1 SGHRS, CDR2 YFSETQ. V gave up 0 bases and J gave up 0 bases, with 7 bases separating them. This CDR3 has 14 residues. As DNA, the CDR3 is TGCGCCAGCAGCTTGGCGGACTTCTCCTACGAGCAGTACTTC. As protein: CASSLADFSYEQYF.

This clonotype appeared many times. CDR3 loop: CAGGGQGPYEQYF. The CDR3 DNA reads TGTGCCGGTGGTGGGCAGGGCCCCTACGAGCAGTACTTC. The chain links TRBV2 to TRBJ2-7, with D maybe TRBD1 (5 bases). V was trimmed by 11 bases and J by 2 bases, leaving 16 bases between them. Germline CDR1 reads SNHLY; CDR2 reads FYNNEI. The CDR3 runs 13 residues.

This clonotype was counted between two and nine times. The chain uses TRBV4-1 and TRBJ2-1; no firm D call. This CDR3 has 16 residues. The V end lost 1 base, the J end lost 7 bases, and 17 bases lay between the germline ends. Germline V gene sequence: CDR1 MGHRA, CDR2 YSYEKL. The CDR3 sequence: CASSQGRGRSRNEQFF. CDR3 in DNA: TGCGCCAGCAGCCAAGGGCGCGGACGTAGCAGGAATGAGCAGTTCTTC.

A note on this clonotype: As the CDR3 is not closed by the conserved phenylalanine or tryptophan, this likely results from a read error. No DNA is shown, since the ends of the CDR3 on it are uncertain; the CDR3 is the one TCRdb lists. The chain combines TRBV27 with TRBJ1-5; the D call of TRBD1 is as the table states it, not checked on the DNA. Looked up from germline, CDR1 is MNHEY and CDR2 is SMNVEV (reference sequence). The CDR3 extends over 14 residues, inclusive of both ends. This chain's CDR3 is CASREGGGNQPQHL.

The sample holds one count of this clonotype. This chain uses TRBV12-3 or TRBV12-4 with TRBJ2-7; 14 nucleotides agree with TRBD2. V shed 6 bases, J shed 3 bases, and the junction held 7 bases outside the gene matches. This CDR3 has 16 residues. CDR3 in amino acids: CASSQVGTSGGYEQYF. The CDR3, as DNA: TGTGCCAGCAGCCAGGTTGGGACTAGCGGGGGCTACGAGCAGTACTTC.

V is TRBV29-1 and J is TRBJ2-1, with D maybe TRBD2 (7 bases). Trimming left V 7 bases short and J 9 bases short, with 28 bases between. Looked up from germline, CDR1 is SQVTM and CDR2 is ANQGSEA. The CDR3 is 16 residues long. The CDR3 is CSALGGAETRVGEQFF. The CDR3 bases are TGCAGCGCGCTAGGGGGGGCGGAAACCAGGGTAGGTGAGCAGTTCTTC.

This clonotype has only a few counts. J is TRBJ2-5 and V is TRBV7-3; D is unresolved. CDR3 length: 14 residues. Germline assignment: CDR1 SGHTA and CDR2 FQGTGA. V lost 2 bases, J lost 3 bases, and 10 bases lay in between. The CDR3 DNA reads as TGTGCCAGCAGCTTACTCTATGGGGAAGAGACCCAGTACTTC. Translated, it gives CASSLLYGEETQYF.

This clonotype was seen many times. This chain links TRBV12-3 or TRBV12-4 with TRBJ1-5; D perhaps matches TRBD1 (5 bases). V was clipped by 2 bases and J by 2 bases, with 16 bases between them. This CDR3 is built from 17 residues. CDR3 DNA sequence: TGTGCCAGCAGTTTAAGGCAGGGACCCGGGGGCAATCAGCCCCAGCATTTT. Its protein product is CASSLRQGPGGNQPQHF.

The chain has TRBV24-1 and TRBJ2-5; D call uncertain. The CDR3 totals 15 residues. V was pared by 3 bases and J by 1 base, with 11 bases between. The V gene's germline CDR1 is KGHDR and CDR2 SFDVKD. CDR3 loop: CATSDGRRIQETQYF. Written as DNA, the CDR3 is TGTGCCACCAGTGATGGAAGACGGATCCAAGAGACCCAGTACTTC.

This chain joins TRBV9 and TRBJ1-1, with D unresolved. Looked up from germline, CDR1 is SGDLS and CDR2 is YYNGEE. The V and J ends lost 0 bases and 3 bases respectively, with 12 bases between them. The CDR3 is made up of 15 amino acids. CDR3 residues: CASSVGGILDTEAFF. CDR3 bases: TGTGCCAGCAGCGTAGGGGGTATTTTGGACACTGAAGCTTTCTTT.

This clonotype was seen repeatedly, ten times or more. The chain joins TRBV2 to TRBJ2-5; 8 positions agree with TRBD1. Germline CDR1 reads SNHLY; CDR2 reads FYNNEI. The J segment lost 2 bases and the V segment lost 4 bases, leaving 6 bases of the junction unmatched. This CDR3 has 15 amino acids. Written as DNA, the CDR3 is TGTGCCAGCAGTGCTTCAGGGGGCTTACAAGAGACCCAGTACTTC. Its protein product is CASSASGGLQETQYF.